Listed below are T cell receptor beta chains from one sample, sequenced in a study of blood T cell repertoires in COVID-19. Data came from immunoSEQ multiplex PCR; TCRdb stores just in-frame clones and leaves some out. The data hold roughly 190,000 clones, with roughly 80% observed a single time. Specimen: peripheral blood. The receptor set was obtained from a young man with active or convalescent COVID-19. CDR3s include the opening cysteine and the closing phenylalanine or tryptophan. A D gene is named only where the DNA matches it firmly. Expanded clones get a size class; other rows say once, few or many, or leave the size out.

abundance: .
v_gene: TRBV28
j_gene: TRBJ2-5
d_gene: .
CDR3aa: CASSSPAAGQQETQYF
CDR3nt: TGTGCCAGCAGTTCGCCGGCCGCTGGACAGCAAGAGACCCAGTACTTC

abundance: .
v_gene: TRBV7-2
j_gene: TRBJ2-7
d_gene: .
CDR3aa: CASSPGVEVVEQYF
CDR3nt: TGTGCCAGCAGCCCGGGAGTAGAAGTCGTCGAGCAGTACTTC

abundance: few
v_gene: TRBV2
j_gene: TRBJ2-1
d_gene: .
CDR3aa: CASTGDGNEQFF
CDR3nt: TGTGCCAGCACAGGGGACGGCAATGAGCAGTTCTTC

abundance: .
v_gene: TRBV6-6
j_gene: TRBJ1-1
d_gene: TRBD1
CDR3aa: CASSSQGADTEAFF
CDR3nt: TGTGCCAGCAGTTCGCAGGGGGCGGACACTGAAGCTTTCTTT

abundance: .
v_gene: TRBV25-1
j_gene: TRBJ1-6
d_gene: .
CDR3aa: CASKVSSYNSPLHF
CDR3nt: TGTGCCAGCAAAGTGAGCTCCTATAATTCACCCCTCCACTTT

abundance: .
v_gene: TRBV27
j_gene: TRBJ1-1
d_gene: TRBD1
CDR3aa: CASTPGTGSNTEAFF
CDR3nt: TGTGCCAGCACTCCCGGGACAGGTTCGAACACTGAAGCTTTCTTT

abundance: .
v_gene: TRBV4-3
j_gene: TRBJ1-2
d_gene: .
CDR3aa: CASSQDEGVRYGYTF
CDR3nt: TGCGCCAGCAGCCAAGATGAGGGAGTGAGGTATGGCTACACCTTC

abundance: once
v_gene: TRBV6-5
j_gene: TRBJ1-2
d_gene: TRBD1
CDR3aa: CASMGQGGGYTF
CDR3nt: TGTGCCAGCATGGGACAGGGTGGAGGCTACACCTTC

abundance: .
v_gene: TRBV7-9
j_gene: TRBJ1-5
d_gene: TRBD1
CDR3aa: CASSVQGGEGQPQHF
CDR3nt: TGTGCCAGCAGCGTACAGGGGGGAGAAGGGCAGCCCCAGCATTTT

abundance: .
v_gene: TRBV6-1
j_gene: TRBJ1-1
d_gene: .
CDR3aa: CASSERGGVVEAFF
CDR3nt: TGTGCCAGCAGTGAAAGGGGAGGAGTGGTTGAAGCTTTCTTT

abundance: once
v_gene: TRBV19
j_gene: TRBJ2-3
d_gene: .
CDR3aa: CASRSGGGRGSDTQYF
CDR3nt: TGTGCCAGTAGGTCCGGGGGCGGGAGAGGATCGGATACGCAGTATTTT

abundance: .
v_gene: TRBV19
j_gene: TRBJ1-2
d_gene: TRBD1
CDR3aa: CASRITGAYGYTF
CDR3nt: TGTGCCAGTAGGATAACAGGGGCCTATGGCTACACCTTC

abundance: .
v_gene: TRBV5-1
j_gene: TRBJ2-4
d_gene: TRBD1
CDR3aa: CASSPGQGQDIQYF
CDR3nt: TGCGCCAGCAGCCCCGGACAGGGTCAGGACATTCAGTACTTC

abundance: .
v_gene: TRBV27
j_gene: TRBJ1-5
d_gene: .
CDR3aa: CASSPIAGHRGNQPQHF
CDR3nt: TGTGCCAGCAGTCCGATAGCCGGTCACCGGGGCAATCAGCCCCAGCATTTT

abundance: .
v_gene: TRBV7-9
j_gene: TRBJ1-1
d_gene: TRBD1
CDR3aa: CASSLRTGGLWTEAFF
CDR3nt: TGTGCCAGCAGCCTCCGGACAGGGGGATTGTGGACTGAAGCTTTCTTT

abundance: .
v_gene: TRBV9
j_gene: TRBJ2-5
d_gene: .
CDR3aa: CASSVAPRTGIETQYF
CDR3nt: TGTGCCAGCAGCGTAGCCCCACGGACTGGAATAGAGACCCAGTACTTC

abundance: .
v_gene: TRBV12-3/TRBV12-4
j_gene: TRBJ2-5
d_gene: .
CDR3aa: CASRRGTGETQYF
CDR3nt: TGTGCCAGCCGACGGGGGACGGGTGAGACCCAGTACTTC

abundance: .
v_gene: TRBV19
j_gene: TRBJ1-6
d_gene: TRBD1
CDR3aa: CASSPPGQGSSYNSPLHF
CDR3nt: TGTGCCAGTAGTCCTCCGGGACAGGGGAGCTCCTATAATTCACCCCTCCACTTT

abundance: .
v_gene: TRBV19
j_gene: TRBJ2-2
d_gene: .
CDR3aa: CASSPEGLGVGELFF
CDR3nt: TGTGCCAGTAGCCCGGAGGGGCTAGGGGTCGGGGAGCTGTTTTTT

abundance: .
v_gene: TRBV7-9
j_gene: TRBJ1-1
d_gene: .
CDR3aa: CASSLGPGSNTEAFF
CDR3nt: TGTGCCAGCAGCTTAGGTCCAGGGTCAAACACTGAAGCTTTCTTT

abundance: once
v_gene: TRBV27
j_gene: TRBJ1-1
d_gene: .
CDR3aa: CAVARRGNTEAFF
CDR3nt: TGTGCCGTGGCGCGTCGGGGGAACACTGAAGCCTTCTTT

abundance: .
v_gene: TRBV7-2
j_gene: TRBJ2-1
d_gene: TRBD2
CDR3aa: CASSLNGGRAYNEQFF
CDR3nt: TGTGCCAGCAGCTTAAACGGCGGGAGGGCCTACAATGAGCAGTTCTTC

abundance: .
v_gene: TRBV9
j_gene: TRBJ2-3
d_gene: TRBD2
CDR3aa: CASSVGGRASGEPNTQYF
CDR3nt: TGTGCCAGCAGCGTAGGTGGGAGGGCTAGCGGGGAGCCGAATACGCAGTATTTT

abundance: once
v_gene: TRBV3-1/TRBV3-2
j_gene: TRBJ1-1
d_gene: .
CDR3aa: CASSQDGGMNTEAFF
CDR3nt: TGTGCCAGCAGCCAAGATGGCGGTATGAACACTGAAGCTTTCTTT

abundance: .
v_gene: TRBV2
j_gene: TRBJ2-1
d_gene: .
CDR3aa: CASSPQGPFYNEQFF
CDR3nt: TGTGCCAGCAGTCCACAGGGTCCATTCTACAATGAGCAGTTCTTC

abundance: .
v_gene: TRBV9
j_gene: TRBJ1-2
d_gene: .
CDR3aa: CASSARQAANYGYTF
CDR3nt: TGTGCCAGCAGCGCCAGACAAGCAGCTAACTATGGCTACACCTTC

abundance: .
v_gene: TRBV7-2
j_gene: TRBJ1-1
d_gene: .
CDR3aa: CASSLDPPEGGNTEAFF
CDR3nt: TGTGCCAGCAGCCTGGACCCCCCCGAAGGAGGGAACACTGAAGCTTTCTTT

abundance: .
v_gene: TRBV2
j_gene: TRBJ1-1
d_gene: .
CDR3aa: CASSGTGRGTEAFF
CDR3nt: TGTGCCAGCAGTGGAACAGGGCGAGGAACTGAAGCTTTCTTT

abundance: .
v_gene: TRBV2
j_gene: TRBJ1-4
d_gene: .
CDR3aa: CASSEVREKLFF
CDR3nt: TGTGCCAGCAGTGAAGTGAGAGAAAAACTGTTTTTT

abundance: .
v_gene: TRBV7-6
j_gene: TRBJ2-1
d_gene: TRBD2
CDR3aa: CASLAGGPFNEQFF
CDR3nt: TGTGCCAGTTTAGCGGGAGGGCCCTTTAATGAGCAGTTCTTC

abundance: .
v_gene: TRBV12-3/TRBV12-4
j_gene: TRBJ1-6
d_gene: .
CDR3aa: CASSREHNSPLHF
CDR3nt: TGTGCCAGCAGCCGTGAGCATAATTCACCCCTCCACTTT

abundance: .
v_gene: TRBV5-1
j_gene: TRBJ1-5
d_gene: .
CDR3aa: CASSFGGNQPQHF
CDR3nt: TGCGCCAGCAGCTTTGGCGGGAATCAGCCCCAGCATTTT

abundance: few
v_gene: TRBV6-4
j_gene: TRBJ2-2
d_gene: .
CDR3aa: CASKAGENTGELFF
CDR3nt: TGTGCCAGCAAGGCAGGGGAGAACACCGGGGAGCTGTTTTTT

abundance: .
v_gene: TRBV19
j_gene: TRBJ1-3
d_gene: .
CDR3aa: CASNQGAPGNTIYF
CDR3nt: TGTGCCAGCAACCAGGGTGCTCCTGGAAACACCATATATTTT

abundance: .
v_gene: TRBV7-8
j_gene: TRBJ1-6
d_gene: .
CDR3aa: CASSRQGPNSPLHF
CDR3nt: TGTGCCAGCAGCCGCCAGGGTCCCAATTCACCCCTCCACTTT

abundance: .
v_gene: TRBV30
j_gene: TRBJ1-2
d_gene: TRBD1
CDR3aa: CAWSEGAPYGYTF
CDR3nt: TGTGCCTGGAGTGAGGGGGCCCCCTATGGCTACACCTTC

abundance: .
v_gene: TRBV7-2
j_gene: TRBJ1-2
d_gene: .
CDR3aa: CTPQGGLLGYTF
CDR3nt: TGTACCCCGCAAGGAGGGCTTCTTGGCTACACCTTC

abundance: .
v_gene: TRBV11-2
j_gene: TRBJ2-3
d_gene: .
CDR3aa: CASSLVRGVEGSTQYF
CDR3nt: TGTGCCAGCAGCTTAGTGCGTGGGGTGGAGGGAAGTACGCAGTATTTT

abundance: .
v_gene: TRBV6-1
j_gene: TRBJ2-4
d_gene: TRBD1
CDR3aa: CASSEPTGVAKNIQYF
CDR3nt: TGTGCCAGCAGTGAACCGACAGGGGTGGCCAAAAACATTCAGTACTTC

abundance: once
v_gene: TRBV29-1
j_gene: TRBJ2-3
d_gene: TRBD2
CDR3aa: CSVESGRAGVKRDTQYF
CDR3nt: TGCAGCGTTGAATCTGGGAGGGCCGGTGTTAAGAGAGATACGCAGTATTTT

abundance: .
v_gene: TRBV6-5
j_gene: TRBJ2-7
d_gene: .
CDR3aa: CASSYSTGAKYEQYF
CDR3nt: TGTGCCAGCAGTTACTCAACGGGAGCTAAATACGAGCAGTACTTC

abundance: .
v_gene: TRBV28
j_gene: TRBJ2-3
d_gene: .
CDR3aa: CASSPTGLGADTQYF
CDR3nt: TGTGCCAGCAGCCCCACAGGGTTAGGGGCAGATACGCAGTATTTT

abundance: .
v_gene: TRBV7-3
j_gene: TRBJ2-1
d_gene: TRBD2
CDR3aa: CASSPAGGVGNEQFF
CDR3nt: TGTGCCAGCAGCCCGGCGGGGGGCGTGGGCAATGAGCAGTTCTTC

abundance: .
v_gene: TRBV5-1
j_gene: TRBJ1-4
d_gene: .
CDR3aa: CASSLVSGSTNEKLFF
CDR3nt: TGCGCCAGCAGCTTAGTTTCGGGGTCAACTAATGAAAAACTGTTTTTT